This TCR beta chain was sequenced for a study of blood T cell repertoires in COVID-19. The CDR3 runs to 20 residues. Germline V gives CDR1 KGHDR, CDR2 SFDVKD. Trimming shortened V by 1 base and J by 2 bases, and 23 bases separated the two germline ends. Assay used: immunoSEQ multiplex PCR; TCRdb lists only in-frame clones, some missing. Of hundreds of thousands of clones listed, about 90% are singletons. Sample: peripheral blood. The J gene is TRBJ1-3, the V gene TRBV24-1, with TRBD1 as a possible D gene (5 bases). The TCR originated in a woman aged 30 to 39 with COVID-19, enrolled during active disease. CDR3 in amino acids: CATSDFEMATGPTPGNTIYF. CDR3 nucleotide sequence: TGTGCCACCAGTGATTTTGAAATGGCAACAGGCCCAACCCCTGGAAACACCATATATTTT.